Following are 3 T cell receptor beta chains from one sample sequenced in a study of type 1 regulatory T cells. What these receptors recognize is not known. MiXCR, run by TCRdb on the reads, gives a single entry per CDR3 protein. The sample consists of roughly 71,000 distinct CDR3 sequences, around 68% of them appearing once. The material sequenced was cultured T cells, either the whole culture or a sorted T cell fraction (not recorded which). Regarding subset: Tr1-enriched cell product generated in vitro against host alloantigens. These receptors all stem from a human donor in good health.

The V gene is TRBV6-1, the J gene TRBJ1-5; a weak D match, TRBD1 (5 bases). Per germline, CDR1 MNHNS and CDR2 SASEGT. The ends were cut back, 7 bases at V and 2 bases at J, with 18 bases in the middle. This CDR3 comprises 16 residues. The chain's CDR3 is CASTTWGGSRNQPQHF. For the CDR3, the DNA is TGTGCCAGCACTACTTGGGGGGGTAGTCGCAATCAGCCCCAGCATTTT.

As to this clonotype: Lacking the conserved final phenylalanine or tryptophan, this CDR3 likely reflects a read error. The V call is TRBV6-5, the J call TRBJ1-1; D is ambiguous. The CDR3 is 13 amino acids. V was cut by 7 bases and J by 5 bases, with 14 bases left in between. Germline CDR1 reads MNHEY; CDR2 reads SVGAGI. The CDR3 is CASTSPAGTEAFL. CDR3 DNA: TGTGCCAGCACCTCCCCAGCCGGAACTGAAGCTTTCCTT.

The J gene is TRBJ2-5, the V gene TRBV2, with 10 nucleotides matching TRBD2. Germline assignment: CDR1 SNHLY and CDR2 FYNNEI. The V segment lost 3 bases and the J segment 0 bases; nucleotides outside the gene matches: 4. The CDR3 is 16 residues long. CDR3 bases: TGTGCCAGCAGTGATGTGGGACTAGCGAACCAAGAGACCCAGTACTTC. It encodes CASSDVGLANQETQYF.